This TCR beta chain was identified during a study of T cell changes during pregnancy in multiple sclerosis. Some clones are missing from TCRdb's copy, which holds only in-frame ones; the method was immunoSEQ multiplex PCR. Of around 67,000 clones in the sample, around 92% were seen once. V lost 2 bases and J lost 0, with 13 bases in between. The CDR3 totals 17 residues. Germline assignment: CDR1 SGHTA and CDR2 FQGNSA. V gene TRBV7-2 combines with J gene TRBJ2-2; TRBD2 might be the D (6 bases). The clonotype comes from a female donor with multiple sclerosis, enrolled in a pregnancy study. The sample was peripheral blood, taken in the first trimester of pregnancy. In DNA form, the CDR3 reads TGTGCCAGCAGCTTAACAGTCGCGGGATCGAACACCGGGGAGCTGTTTTTT. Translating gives CASSLTVAGSNTGELFF.